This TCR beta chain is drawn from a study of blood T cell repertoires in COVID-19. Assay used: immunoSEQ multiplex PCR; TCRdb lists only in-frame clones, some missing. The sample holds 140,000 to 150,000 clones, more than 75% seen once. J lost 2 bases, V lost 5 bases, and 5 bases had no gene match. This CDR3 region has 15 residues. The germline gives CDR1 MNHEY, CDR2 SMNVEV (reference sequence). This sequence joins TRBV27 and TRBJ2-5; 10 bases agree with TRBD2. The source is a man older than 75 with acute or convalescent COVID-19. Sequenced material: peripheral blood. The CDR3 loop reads CASSRQAGGQETQYF. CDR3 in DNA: TGTGCCAGCAGTCGTCAAGCGGGGGGGCAAGAGACCCAGTACTTC.